This T cell receptor beta chain was retrieved from a study of cytomegalovirus exposure and HLA in healthy donors listed by TCRdb under 2017. For the wider study: In an earlier analysis of fewer than 750 of the donors, 276 Gb of sequence data and approximately 100 million unique TCR beta sequences from about 179 million T cells were reported. In the later analysis, no new phenotypic data were used to find candidate immune exposures; instead, reliance was placed on TCR beta sequences and their occurrence across donors. All discovery cohort repertoires had been generated on a single sequencing platform. On average, around 240,000 unique TCR beta nucleotide sequences were sequenced per donor among 350 to 400 genotyped donors of the cohort, with about 19% of those sequences being non-productive. A later genetic analysis used genome-wide SNP genotypes for about 65% of the roughly 670 donors, treating that subset as a discovery cohort. Of the approximately 400 genotyped donors, 70% to 90% were placed in the genetic ancestry cluster associated with self-reported Caucasian donors. In a later analysis, previously published TCR beta repertoires from 600 to 850 donors were re-analyzed and high-resolution HLA genotyping was added so that TCR occurrence patterns could be studied. The T cell repertoires of 700 or so subjects were profiled by immunosequencing and related to cytomegalovirus serostatus. The study aimed to test whether signatures of past pathogen exposure could be identified by cataloging public T cell receptors. Because of strong linkage in the cohort, five DR-DQ haplotypes were treated as single units for association and clustering. HLA typing covered class I and class II loci at four-digit resolution. Typing coverage varied by locus: 629-630 donors for A, B, C, DRB1 and DQB1; approximately 500 for DQA1; over 600 for DPA1; around 450 for DPB1. A separate validation cohort of roughly 110 different subjects was used in addition to the roughly 670-subject first cohort. An earlier analysis of 500 to 750 of the donors applied high-throughput TCR beta sequencing to assess whether each TCR beta V gene segment acted as functional or pseudogenic. Alongside the repertoire data, information on donor age, sex, ethnicity and CMV serostatus was compiled. High-throughput TCR immunosequencing, statistical association of individual TCRs with disease status, and machine learning were combined to predict cytomegalovirus infection status. An early release covering approximately 600 HLA-typed donors comprised about 320 gigabases of sequencing data and around 80 million unique TCR sequences. Overall results and qualifications from the work: Because counts were too low, about 15 rarely observed V segments, including chromosome 9 orphons, were left out of the earlier analysis of approximately 580 of the donors. In a later analysis, HLA-associated TCR beta chains were found to be more clonally expanded and to have lower generation probabilities than equally common non-associated chains. Sequencing depth was assumed to be roughly uniform across donors in the presence/absence analyses, though that assumption may not hold. In this cohort, only TCR beta chains were sequenced, and detectable features were limited by the absence of alpha or paired-chain data. Across donors, most TCR sequences were observed very rarely, whereas some public TCRs were present in many individuals. Some IMGT-functional V segments, including TRBV6-2 and TRBV6-3, could not be told apart with the 87-base-pair reads, so those segments were excluded. Strong co-occurrence of HLA alleles, especially DR and DQ, made assigning TCR associations to individual alleles difficult. In a later genetic analysis, a missense DCLRE1C variant was associated with V-gene and J-gene trimming of TCR beta chains, and the association was replicated in an independent cohort. According to a later genetic analysis, donors in an Asian-associated ancestry cluster had fewer N-insertions in productive TCRs than the approximately 670-donor mean. At a false discovery rate of 0.05, a later analysis linked 16,951 TCR beta sequences to specific HLA alleles. Broadly in line with IMGT annotations, most TCR beta V segments showed up in productive rearrangements about 87% or about 30% of the time in an earlier analysis of several hundred of the donors. Most CMV-associated TCR beta chains appeared to be HLA-restricted in a later analysis, and the HLA associations seemed to be driven largely by CMV exposure. HLA typing was unavailable for some donors at each locus, so association tests used only the typed subset. Correlated functional status among segregating V segments might reflect linkage disequilibrium, but an unknown experimental factor could not be ruled out. The sequencing pipeline was judged likely to have produced a cluster of highly shared sequence variants as a technical artifact. The classifier was reported to diagnose cytomegalovirus status with high specificity and sensitivity in both the original cohort and the validation cohort. A few of the identified cytomegalovirus-associated TCR beta chains were confirmed in vitro to be specific for cytomegalovirus antigens. For the cohort, immune exposure information was limited to CMV serostatus. The authors suggested that the approach could potentially be generalized to other disease states and immunological phenotypes. A later analysis reported that several top co-occurrence clusters appeared linked to parvovirus B19, influenza, CMV and Epstein-Barr virus. In a later analysis, the rate of TCR association differed among HLA loci, with DRB1 alleles having the most associated TCRs and HLA-C alleles having the fewest. A further reported finding was that TCR beta sequences accurately predicted the HLA-A and HLA-B alleles for most subjects in the first cohort. The study listed approximately 150 TCR beta chains as associated with cytomegalovirus.

Libraries came from the immunoSEQ multiplex PCR assay. The multiplex PCR relied on a mix of 60 forward primers for TCR Vbeta segments and 13 reverse primers for TCR Jbeta segments. Amplification of the CDR3 region of rearranged TCR beta genes was performed with a multiplex PCR assay on genomic DNA. The Illumina HiSeq System was used to sequence the amplified TCR beta libraries as 87-base-pair reads. The original pipeline was this. A later analysis counted 65 million to 90 million unique TCR beta chains across the 500 to 850 repertoires, and approximately 11 million of these chains were shared by at least two donors. A nearest-neighbor algorithm error-corrected the raw reads and collapsed the reads into unique sequences, merging closely related sequences to remove PCR and sequencing errors. CDR3 sequences were aligned to IMGT reference sequences to assign V, D and J gene segments. Each retained sequence needed at least a six-nucleotide match to both a V gene segment and a J gene segment. Rearrangements were classified as productive when the CDR3 lacked stop codons and remained in frame with V and J, and all other rearrangements were classified as non-productive. CDR3 was defined according to IMGT convention as the region running from the second conserved V-encoded cysteine to the conserved J-encoded phenylalanine. The earlier analysis of a few hundred of the donors excluded sequences that lacked an unambiguous match to a single V gene segment. An earlier analysis of 587 of the donors called V segments functional above 56.7% productive rearrangements and segregating when the between-donor standard deviation exceeded 5%. A statistical classification framework was developed to diagnose cytomegalovirus status using the catalog of TCR beta chain sequences. In a later analysis, V and J genes were assigned by comparing TCR nucleotide sequences against IMGT/GENE-DB human TR gene sequences. Using the TCRdist pipeline, a later analysis assigned CDR3 sequences along with most-parsimonious VDJ recombination scenarios. In a later analysis, each TCR beta chain was defined by its CDR3 amino acid sequence together with its V-gene family, and reads lacking a unique V-gene family were excluded. A later analysis removed 550 to 650 highly shared, low-generation-probability nucleotide sequences to deal with suspected cross-contamination and a sequencing artifact. In a later analysis, a clonal expansion index for each public chain was calculated from normalized within-repertoire ranks of inferred template counts. A later analysis computed generation probabilities with a VDJ recombination model fitted to out-of-frame rearrangements, and checked the results against IGoR. A later analysis scored TCR-TCR, TCR-HLA and TCR-CMV co-occurrence with hypergeometric tests, applying a repertoire-size bias correction to TCR pairs. False discovery rates were estimated in a later analysis by permuting HLA or CMV assignments 20 times. In a later analysis, co-occurring TCRs were grouped with DBSCAN, and TCRdist sequence similarity was added when clustering was performed within HLA-allele-positive subsets. Repertoires with fewer than 30,000 or more than 120,000 public chains, plus five repertoires with anomalous nucleotide sharing, were excluded from co-occurrence clustering. As stored in TCRdb, this immuneACCESS dataset retains in-frame rearrangements with V and J assigned. A fraction of the clones does not appear; measured against another copy, unresolved V genes explain less than half of the discrepancy, and the remainder lacks a known reason. D and trimming were read from the DNA, whereas the V and J calls and clone size are those reported in that table. This sample comprises roughly 200,000 clones, roughly 80% of them detected only once. The top ten hold just under 3% of the sample.

The cohort comprised fewer than 750 healthy bone marrow donors. At the time of sampling, every cohort member was nominally healthy, though immune exposures that went unrecorded were likely present. The donor tested CMV seronegative and was one of the 352 seronegative cohort members. Each donor provided a peripheral blood sample, and peripheral blood mononuclear cells were used for TCR beta sequencing. Genomic DNA was extracted from the blood cell samples with the Qiagen DNeasy Blood Extraction Kit. Clipping removes 4 bases from V and 9 bases from J, with 4 as the unmatched junction base count. There are 12 amino acids in the CDR3, from cysteine to phenylalanine inclusive. Of all the DNA, just the CDR3 is kept, 36 bases in frame from base 1. The germline V gene (reference sequence) yields LNHNV for CDR1 and YYDKDF for CDR2. Only a few counts were recorded for this clone. Its antigen specificity is not known. No base qualities exist here, and no much larger clone lies one base off it.

The rearranged segments are TRBV15 and TRBJ1-2; 8 middle bases align to TRBD1. Source material: PBMCs. This TCR was recovered from a woman aged 30 to 39 in good health and CMV-seronegative. The bases are TGTGCCACCAGCATAAGGACAGGGCGCTACACCTTC. Its coded protein is CATSIRTGRYTF. With the rest looked up from the reference TRBV15 and TRBJ1-2 genes rather than sequenced, the full variable domain is DAMVIQNPRYQVTQFGKPVTLSCSQTLNHNVMYWYQQKSSQAPKLLFHYYDKDFNNEADTPDNFQSRRPNTSFCFLDIRSPGLGDTAMYLCATSIRTGRYTFGSGTRLTVV.